A single sample is the source of the 20 T cell receptor beta chains below, sequenced in a study of blood T cell repertoires in COVID-19. Clones were sequenced by immunoSEQ multiplex PCR, and TCRdb holds only the in-frame ones, with some missing. The sample contains about 130,000 clones, around 88% of which appear only once. The specimen was peripheral blood. These receptors all come from a man aged 60 to 69 with COVID-19, enrolled during active disease.

The V gene is TRBV3-1 (or the pseudogene TRBV3-2), the J gene TRBJ1-5; D ambiguous. CDR1 is LGHDT, CDR2 YNNKEL, per germline (reference sequence). The V and J ends lost 5 bases and 5 bases respectively, with 19 bases between them. This CDR3 has 16 amino acids. CDR3 protein: CASSSREAPGYQPQHF. The CDR3 nucleotides read TGTGCCAGCAGCAGTCGGGAGGCCCCGGGTTATCAGCCCCAGCATTTT.

The chain joins TRBV5-8 to TRBJ1-5; TRBD1 is a possible D gene (5 bases). The germline V gene encodes CDR1 SGHTS and CDR2 YDEGEE. The CDR3 is made up of 13 amino acids. V lost 4 bases, J lost 3 bases, and 8 bases lay in between. This chain's CDR3 is CASSPDTNQPQHF. DNA of the CDR3: TGTGCCAGCAGCCCGGACACCAATCAGCCCCAGCATTTT.

This rearrangement joins TRBV4-3 to TRBJ1-3; no clear D gene. The germline CDR1 and CDR2 sequences are LGHNA and YSLEER. The V gene lost 0 bases and the J gene lost 0 bases, with 9 bases spanning the gap. The CDR3 is made up of 16 amino acids. CDR3 loop: CASSQDRHSSGNTIYF. The CDR3 coding sequence is TGCGCCAGCAGCCAAGATCGGCACAGCTCTGGAAACACCATATATTTT.

The V call is TRBV2, the J call TRBJ2-2; a possible D gene is TRBD2 (5 bases). The CDR3 consists of 15 residues. The germline gives CDR1 SNHLY, CDR2 FYNNEI. The V end lost 2 bases, the J end lost 7 bases, and 14 bases lay between the germline ends. CDR3 nucleotides: TGTGCCAGCAGTGAACGGAGCGGACTTGACGGGGAGCTGTTTTTT. Amino acid sequence: CASSERSGLDGELFF.

This chain uses TRBV19 with TRBJ1-6; D uncertain. The CDR3 covers 13 residues. The V gene lost 5 bases and the J gene lost 7 bases, with 9 bases spanning the gap. The germline CDR1 and CDR2 sequences are LNHDA and SQIVND (reference sequence). The CDR3 loop is CASSFNPNSPLHF. Here the CDR3 DNA reads TGTGCCAGTAGTTTCAATCCCAATTCACCCCTCCACTTT.

This clone has only a few counts. The rearrangement uses TRBV25-1 and TRBJ1-2; 8 bases agree with TRBD1. The CDR3 extends over 12 amino acids. Trimming took 6 bases from V and 7 from J; bases not matched to a gene: 4. Germline assignment: CDR1 MGHDK and CDR2 SYGVNS. The CDR3 nucleotides read TGTGCCAGCAGGCAGGGGGCTACTGGCTACACCTTC. Translation: CASRQGATGYTF.

The chain employs TRBV29-1 and TRBJ1-2; the D gene is possibly TRBD1 (6 bases). V dropped 0 bases and J dropped 7 bases, with 12 bases sitting between them. The CDR3 consists of 13 residues. CDR1 and CDR2 from the germline V gene are SQVTM and ANQGSEA. The CDR3 sequence is CSVEDWGGFGYTF. The CDR3 coding sequence is TGCAGCGTTGAAGATTGGGGGGGCTTTGGCTACACCTTC.

The chain links TRBV7-6 to TRBJ2-1; weak D call: TRBD1 (5 bases). V dropped 1 base and J dropped 1 base, with 8 bases sitting between them. Germline CDR1 reads SGHVS; CDR2 reads FNYEAQ. The CDR3 is 15 residues long. CDR3 bases: TGTGCCAGCAGCTTAGGGCAGGGATCCTACAATGAGCAGTTCTTC. Translated: CASSLGQGSYNEQFF.

The CDR3 sequence is CASSRTVSHEQFF. The CDR3 nucleotides are TGTGCCAGCAGCAGGACAGTTTCCCATGAGCAGTTCTTC. This sequence joins TRBV11-1 and TRBJ2-1; tentatively, D is TRBD1 (6 bases). Trimming removed 5 bases from V and 8 bases from J, with 13 bases in between. Germline CDR1 is SGHAT and CDR2 is FQDESV (reference sequence). The CDR3 runs 13 residues.

This sequence joins TRBV12-3 or TRBV12-4 and TRBJ1-4, with D uncertain. CDR3 length: 13 amino acids. Between the trimmed V and J ends, which lost 7 bases and 4 bases, there was a span of 10 bases. CDR3 DNA: TGTGCCAGCACGACACGGCTTAATGAAAAACTGTTTTTT. It yields the protein CASTTRLNEKLFF.

The V gene is TRBV2, the J gene TRBJ1-1; D call uncertain. The CDR3 runs to 12 residues. V was trimmed by 5 bases and J by 6 bases, leaving 10 bases between them. Germline CDR1 SNHLY, CDR2 FYNNEI. CDR3 residues: CASSFQVAEAFF. In DNA form, the CDR3 reads TGTGCCAGCAGTTTTCAGGTCGCTGAAGCTTTCTTT.

This rearrangement joins TRBV5-1 to TRBJ1-5, with D uncertain. The CDR3 covers 15 residues. V was pared by 2 bases and J by 3 bases, with 12 bases between. Germline CDR1 SGHRS, CDR2 YFSETQ. DNA for the CDR3: TGCGCCAGCAGCTTAACAGAAGGTGCCAATCAGCCCCAGCATTTT. Translated: CASSLTEGANQPQHF.

The chain uses TRBV30 and TRBJ1-1; D gene ambiguous. CDR1 GTSNPN and CDR2 SVGIG come from the germline V gene (reference sequence). The CDR3 runs 11 residues. Trimming pared 5 bases from V and 11 bases from J, leaving 15 bases between. The CDR3 DNA sequence: TGTGCCTGGGGGCCAACCCTAGGTGCTTTCTTT. Protein product: CAWGPTLGAFF.

The chain couples TRBV3-1 (or the pseudogene TRBV3-2) to TRBJ1-2; 11 nucleotides match TRBD1. This CDR3 is 14 amino acids long. Germline-derived CDR1 and CDR2 are LGHDT and YNNKEL (reference sequence). Germline trimming cut 6 bases from V and 5 bases from J; bases unmatched to any gene: 5. The CDR3, as DNA: TGTGCCAGCAGTCGTGGACAGGGGGCGTATGGCTACACCTTC. It codes for CASSRGQGAYGYTF.

The J gene is TRBJ2-1, the V gene TRBV6-2 or TRBV6-3; TRBD2 matches at 15 bases. Germline V gene sequence: CDR1 MNHEY, CDR2 SVGEGT. The CDR3 is 19 amino acids. Unmatched junction bases numbered 8, after V lost 0 bases and J lost 5 bases. The CDR3: CASSYSRGLAGGPDNEQFF. CDR3 coding DNA: TGTGCCAGCAGTTACTCGCGGGGACTAGCGGGGGGCCCGGACAATGAGCAGTTCTTC.

This chain joins TRBV19 and TRBJ2-7; no firm D call. This CDR3 is 15 amino acids long. Trimming removed 3 bases at V and 0 bases at J, with 12 bases between. The germline CDR1 and CDR2 sequences are LNHDA and SQIVND (reference sequence). CDR3 in amino acids: CASSIVGQPSYEQYF. The CDR3 region has the DNA TGTGCCAGTAGTATTGTTGGGCAACCCTCCTACGAGCAGTACTTC. The variable domain in full, with the rest retrieved from reference TRBV19 and TRBJ2-7, is DGGITQSPKYLFRKEGQNVTLSCEQNLNHDAMYWYRQDPGQGLRLIYYSQIVNDFQKGDIAEGYSVSREKKESFPLTVTSAQKNPTAFYLCASSIVGQPSYEQYFGPGTRLTVT.

The chain links TRBV7-3 to TRBJ2-1; tentative D call: TRBD2 (6 bases). The germline CDR1 and CDR2 sequences are SGHTA and FQGTGA. Trimming shortened V by 1 base and J by 2 bases, and 12 bases separated the two germline ends. The CDR3 is 16 amino acids. The CDR3 bases are TGTGCCAGCAGCTTAAGGCGGGGTGAAACCTACAATGAGCAGTTCTTC. Protein sequence: CASSLRRGETYNEQFF.

The V and J genes are TRBV6-5 and TRBJ1-3, with TRBD1 as a possible D gene (6 bases). The V gene's germline CDR1 is MNHEY and CDR2 SVGAGI. The CDR3 runs to 15 residues. V lost 6 bases and J lost 0, with 12 bases in between. In DNA form, the CDR3 reads TGTGCCAGCAGCAGGGGACGACTCTCTGGAAACACCATATATTTT. This encodes CASSRGRLSGNTIYF.

This sequence joins TRBV7-3 and TRBJ2-3, with 11 bases aligning to TRBD2. Germline trimming cut 1 base from V and 8 bases from J; bases unmatched to any gene: 11. CDR1 is SGHTA and CDR2 is FQGTGA in the germline V gene. CDR3 length: 17 amino acids. Here the CDR3 DNA reads TGTGCCAGCAGCTTAAATGGGGCTAGCGGGGGGCAGGGTACGCAGTATTTT. It yields the protein CASSLNGASGGQGTQYF.

V is TRBV4-1 and J is TRBJ1-1; D remains ambiguous. Trimming took 4 bases from V and 5 from J, leaving 17 bases between them. The CDR3 consists of 15 residues. The germline CDR1 and CDR2 sequences are MGHRA and YSYEKL. DNA for the CDR3: TGCGCCAGCAGCCGAGATATTTCGGGGAGGACTGAAGCTTTCTTT. The encoded protein is CASSRDISGRTEAFF.